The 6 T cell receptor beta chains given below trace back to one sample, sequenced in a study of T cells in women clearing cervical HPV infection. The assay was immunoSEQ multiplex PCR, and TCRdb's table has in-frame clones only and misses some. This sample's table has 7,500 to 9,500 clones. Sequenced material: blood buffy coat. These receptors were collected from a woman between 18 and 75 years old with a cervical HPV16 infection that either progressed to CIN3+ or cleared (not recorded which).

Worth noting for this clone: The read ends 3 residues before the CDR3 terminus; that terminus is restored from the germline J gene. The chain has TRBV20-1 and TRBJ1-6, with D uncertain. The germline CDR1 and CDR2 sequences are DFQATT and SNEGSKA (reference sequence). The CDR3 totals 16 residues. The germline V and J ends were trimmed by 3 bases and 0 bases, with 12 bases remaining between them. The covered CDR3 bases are TGCAGTGCTAGTAGAATGGGCAGCTCCTATAATTCACCC. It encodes CSASRMGSSYNSP. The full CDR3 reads CSASRMGSSYNSPLHF.

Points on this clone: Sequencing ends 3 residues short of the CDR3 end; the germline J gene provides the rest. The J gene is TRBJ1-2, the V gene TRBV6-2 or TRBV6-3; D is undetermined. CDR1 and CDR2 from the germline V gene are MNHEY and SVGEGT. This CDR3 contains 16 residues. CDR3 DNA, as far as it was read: TGTGCCAGCAGCCCGACTAGCGGGGATGGGGTGGATACC. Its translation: CASSPTSGDGVDT. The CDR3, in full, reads CASSPTSGDGVDTYTF.

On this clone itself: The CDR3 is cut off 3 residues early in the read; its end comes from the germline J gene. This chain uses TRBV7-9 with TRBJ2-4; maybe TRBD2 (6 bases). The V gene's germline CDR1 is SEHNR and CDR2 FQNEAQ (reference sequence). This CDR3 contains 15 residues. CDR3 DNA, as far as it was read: TGTGCCAGCAGCTCCCAGGCGGGGATTCGGTATGGT. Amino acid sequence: CASSSQAGIRYG. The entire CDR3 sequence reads CASSSQAGIRYGQYF.

The sequenced CDR3 bases are TGTGCCAGCAGCCGTGCCCAGGTTAGGGGA. Its protein product is CASSRAQVRG. The CDR3 in full is CASSRAQVRGAFF. V gene TRBV7-2 combines with J gene TRBJ1-1, with a possible D match to TRBD1 (5 bases). The sequenced fragment ends 3 residues before the CDR3 boundary, so the rest is inferred from the germline J gene. This CDR3 contains 13 residues. Germline CDR1 is SGHTA and CDR2 is FQGNSA.

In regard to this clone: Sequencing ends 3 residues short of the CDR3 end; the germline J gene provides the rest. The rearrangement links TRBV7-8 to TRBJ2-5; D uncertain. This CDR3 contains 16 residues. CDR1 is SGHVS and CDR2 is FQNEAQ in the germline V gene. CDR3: CASSSRKNTEGGTQYF. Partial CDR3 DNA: TGTGCCAGCAGCTCGAGGAAGAATACAGAAGGTGGAACC.

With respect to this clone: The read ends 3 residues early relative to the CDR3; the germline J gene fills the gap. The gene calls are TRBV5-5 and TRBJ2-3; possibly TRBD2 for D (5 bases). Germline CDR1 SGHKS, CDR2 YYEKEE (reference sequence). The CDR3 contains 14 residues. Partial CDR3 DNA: TGTGCCAGCAGCCTCTGGCTAGCCCTAGAGACG. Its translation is CASSLWLALET. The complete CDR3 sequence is CASSLWLALETQYF. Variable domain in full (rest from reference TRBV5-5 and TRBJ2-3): DAGVTQSPTHLIKTRGQQVTLRCSPISGHKSVSWYQQVLGQGPQFIFQYYEKEERGRGNFPDRFSARQFPNYSSELNVNALLLGDSALYLCASSLWLALETQYFGPGTRLTVL.